The rows below give T cell receptor beta chains drawn from one sample of a study of OX40 agonist ivuxolimab in advanced cancers. Profiled with immunoSEQ multiplex PCR; TCRdb holds only in-frame clones, not every one. The sample includes 80,000 to 95,000 clones, approximately 88% of them seen just once. The source was CD4+ or CD8+ T cells sorted from blood, collected in a trial of the OX40 agonist ivuxolimab. All receptors derive from an adult with an advanced solid tumor such as melanoma, head and neck, liver or kidney cancer. CDR3s include the opening cysteine and the closing phenylalanine or tryptophan. The D gene is left open where the match is weak. Expanded clones get a size class; other rows say once, few or many, or leave the size out.

>-|-|14|TRBV18|TRBJ2-7
TGTGCCAGCTCACCAAGACAGGTAGGCTACGAGCAGTACTTC
CASSPRQVGYEQYF
>TRBD1|-|14|TRBV5-1|TRBJ2-5
TGCGCCAGCAGCTTGGAAGGGGGCGATAGGTTCCCGTACTTC
CASSLEGGDRFPYF
>-|-|13|TRBV7-2|TRBJ1-1
TGTGCCAGCAGCTTATGGGTGAACACTGAAGCTTTCTTT
CASSLWVNTEAFF
>-|-|13|TRBV25-1|TRBJ2-7
TGTGCCAGCAGTGAAGGAGACGGCTACGAGCAGTACTTC
CASSEGDGYEQYF
>-|-|12|TRBV6-1|TRBJ1-4
TGTGCCAGCAGTGAAGTGGGGGGGGAACGCTGTTTT
CASSEVGGERCF
>TRBD1|-|18|TRBV11-3|TRBJ2-1
TGTGCCAGCAGCTCTCCCCCCGGGACAGGGAGCTCCTACAATGAGCAGTTCTTC
CASSSPPGTGSSYNEQFF
>-|-|16|TRBV11-3|TRBJ1-2
TGTGCCAGCAGCTTAAGGGGTAGGGATCCTAACTATGGCTACACCTTC
CASSLRGRDPNYGYTF
>TRBD2|-|19|TRBV6-1|TRBJ2-3
TGTGCCAGCAGTGAAAGATCTTCCGGGAGGGCCGGAGGGAGAGATACGCAGTATTTT
CASSERSSGRAGGRDTQYF
>-|-|18|TRBV2|TRBJ1-5
TGTGCCAGCAGTGAAGAAGGATGGGGGCGGGGAAGCAATCAGCCCCAGCATTTT
CASSEEGWGRGSNQPQHF
>-|-|14|TRBV6-5|TRBJ1-4
TGTGCCAGCAGTCGGTACCAGGGAAGCGAAAAACTGTTTTTT
CASSRYQGSEKLFF
>-|-|17|TRBV5-4|TRBJ1-3
TGTGCCAGCAGCTTGGTTGGGCAGGGGTACTCTGGAAACACCATATATTTT
CASSLVGQGYSGNTIYF
>TRBD2|-|16|TRBV5-5|TRBJ2-3
TGTGCCAGCAGCTTAACGACTAGCGGAACCACAGATACGCAGTATTTT
CASSLTTSGTTDTQYF
>-|-|14|TRBV6-1|TRBJ1-2
TGTGCCAGCTATGGGAGTGGAGGGCATTATGGCTACACCTTC
CASYGSGGHYGYTF
>TRBD1|-|15|TRBV6-5|TRBJ2-2
TGTGCCAGCAGTAACAGGGGGGTGGGCACCGGGGAGCTGTTTTTT
CASSNRGVGTGELFF
>-|-|13|TRBV5-4|TRBJ1-1
TGTGCCAGCAGCTTAAACCGCCAGTTTGAAGCTTTCTTT
CASSLNRQFEAFF
>TRBD2|-|16|TRBV7-2|TRBJ2-3
TGTGCCAGCAGCTTAATCTGGCGGGGGGGATCAGATACGCAGTATTTT
CASSLIWRGGSDTQYF
>-|-|15|TRBV5-6|TRBJ1-1
TGTGCCAGCAGGATCTTTGATAGGATGAACACTGAAGCTTTCTTT
CASRIFDRMNTEAFF
>-|-|15|TRBV5-4|TRBJ2-2
TGTGCCTCCAAAGCCGGGAGCTCGGACACCGGGGAGCTGTTTTTT
CASKAGSSDTGELFF
>-|-|12|TRBV7-3|TRBJ2-2
TGTGCCAGCAGCTTCGGCGGAGGAGAGCTGTTTTTT
CASSFGGGELFF
>-|once|15|TRBV5-4|TRBJ2-1
TGTGCCAGCAGCTTGCAGAAACTAGGCGGTCGTGAGCAGTTCTTC
CASSLQKLGGREQFF
>-|-|15|TRBV9|TRBJ2-2
TGTGCCAGCAGCGTAGCTAGGCTGAACACCGGGGAGCTGTTTTTT
CASSVARLNTGELFF
>-|-|17|TRBV7-9|TRBJ2-6
TGTGCCAGCAGCCTAGTTGGTGGGGGGACTGGGGCCAACGTCCTGACTTTC
CASSLVGGGTGANVLTF
>TRBD1|-|15|TRBV5-4|TRBJ2-7
TGTGCCAGCAGCTCTTGGACAGGGCAAGGGTACGAGCAGTACTTC
CASSSWTGQGYEQYF
>TRBD1|-|14|TRBV12-5|TRBJ1-1
TGTGCTAGTGGCCGTATTGAACAGGGGACTGAAGCTTTCTTT
CASGRIEQGTEAFF
>-|-|13|TRBV7-8|TRBJ1-5
TGTGCCAGCAGTATGAATAGCAATCAGCCCCAGCATTTT
CASSMNSNQPQHF
>TRBD1|-|15|TRBV7-2|TRBJ2-7
TGTGCCAGCAGCTTAAAGACAGGGGGGACCTACGAGCAGTACTTC
CASSLKTGGTYEQYF